What follows are 19 T cell receptor beta chains derived from one specimen sequenced in a study of T cell repertoires in cytomegalovirus infection. TCRdb analysed the reads with MiXCR anew, one entry per CDR3 protein. The sample comprises approximately 180,000 distinct CDR3 sequences, approximately 19% of which are singletons, and around 3.1% rests with the top ten. The sequenced sample was PBMCs. The receptor set was obtained from a human donor in good health (CMV status not recorded). Some clones in this sample may be carry-over from other donors' samples.

This clonotype has at least ten counts. The chain couples TRBV6-1 to TRBJ2-2; possibly TRBD1 for D (6 bases). The CDR3 loop spans 15 amino acids. Trimming took 1 base from V and 4 from J, leaving 10 bases between them. CDR1 is MNHNS and CDR2 is SASEGT in the germline V gene. This CDR3 is CASSEVRGGTGELFF. The CDR3 nucleotides read TGTGCCAGCAGTGAAGTCAGAGGGGGCACCGGGGAGCTGTTTTTT.

In this sample, this clonotype turned up a few times. V is TRBV19 and J is TRBJ2-1; either TRBD1 or TRBD2 may fit D (5 bases each). Germline CDR1 reads LNHDA; CDR2 reads SQIVND (reference sequence). Deletions cut 4 bases from V and 10 bases from J, with 14 bases between. The CDR3 consists of 13 residues. CDR3 protein: CASSTVGGTEQFF. The CDR3 bases are TGTGCCAGTAGTACCGTTGGTGGGACGGAGCAGTTCTTC.

The J gene is TRBJ1-2, the V gene TRBV6-6; TRBD1 matches at 8 bases. Germline V gives CDR1 MNHNY, CDR2 SVGAGI (reference sequence). The CDR3 extends over 18 amino acids. The junction had 17 bases not matched to a gene; V was cut back by 2 bases and J by 6 bases. The CDR3 reads CASSYVIRFGQGADGYTF. CDR3 in DNA: TGTGCCAGCAGTTACGTAATTCGGTTCGGCCAGGGGGCGGATGGCTACACCTTC.

J is TRBJ2-5 and V is TRBV29-1; D is ambiguous. Germline lookup yields CDR1 SQVTM and CDR2 ANQGSEA. This CDR3 comprises 13 residues. The germline V and J ends were trimmed by 5 bases and 1 base, with 11 bases remaining between them. This CDR3 is CSVHLAVQETQYF. The CDR3 region has the DNA TGCAGCGTTCATCTGGCAGTCCAAGAGACCCAGTACTTC.

V is TRBV29-1 and J is TRBJ2-4, with 9 bases lining up with TRBD1. CDR1 is SQVTM and CDR2 is ANQGSEA in the germline V gene. The CDR3 has 14 amino acids. The V gene end was trimmed by 7 bases and the J gene end by 0 bases; junction bases not matched to a gene: 4. The CDR3 region has the DNA TGCAGCGGCCGGACAGGGGCAGCCAAAAACATTCAGTACTTC. Its protein is CSGRTGAAKNIQYF.

The chain links TRBV6-6 to TRBJ2-7; 7 nucleotides align to TRBD1. J was trimmed by 0 bases and V by 0 bases; bases with no gene match: 5. The germline gives CDR1 MNHNY, CDR2 SVGAGI (reference sequence). This CDR3 is built from 16 residues. CDR3: CASSYSGGTSSYEQYF. CDR3 nucleotide sequence: TGTGCCAGCAGTTACTCAGGGGGCACCAGCTCCTACGAGCAGTACTTC.

Many counts were recorded for this clonotype. This chain links TRBV10-3 with TRBJ1-2, with a possible D match to TRBD1 (5 bases). This CDR3 is built from 13 residues. CDR1 is ENHRY and CDR2 is SYGVKD in the germline V gene. Trimming shortened V by 6 bases and J by 6 bases, and 14 bases separated the two germline ends. The CDR3: CAIRDGTGDGYTF. The CDR3 DNA follows: TGTGCCATCAGAGACGGGACCGGGGATGGCTACACCTTC.

This clonotype was picked up a small number of times. The chain carries TRBV7-9 and TRBJ1-5, with TRBD1 matching over 10 bases. This CDR3 is 15 amino acids long. Trimming removed 3 bases from V and 2 bases from J; junction bases left unmatched: 1. Per germline, CDR1 SEHNR and CDR2 FQNEAQ (reference sequence). The DNA for the CDR3 is TGTGCCAGCAGCTTTGGACAGGGGGGCAATCAGCCCCAGCATTTT. Its protein is CASSFGQGGNQPQHF.

The chain uses TRBV2 and TRBJ2-2; D possibly corresponds to TRBD2 (5 bases). Germline values: CDR1 SNHLY, CDR2 FYNNEI. The CDR3 extends over 14 amino acids. V lost 8 bases, J lost 7 bases, and 17 bases lay in between. The DNA of the CDR3 is TGTGCCAGCCACAATAACGGGGTACTCGGGGAGCTGTTTTTT. Translation: CASHNNGVLGELFF.

This clonotype was detected ten times or more. The CDR3 loop is CASSLGPGPGTEAFF. For the CDR3, the DNA is TGTGCCAGCAGCTTAGGACCAGGACCGGGCACTGAAGCTTTCTTT. The gene calls are TRBV7-9 and TRBJ1-1; D not certain. Germline lookup yields CDR1 SEHNR and CDR2 FQNEAQ (reference sequence). Trimming removed 1 base from V and 4 bases from J, with 13 bases in between. This CDR3 comprises 15 residues.

CDR3 amino acids: CASSQATPVRLQTQYF. The CDR3 bases are TGTGCCAGCAGCCAGGCGACTCCGGTCCGGCTCCAGACCCAGTACTTC. The rearrangement joins TRBV7-4 to TRBJ2-5, with D uncertain. The germline V gene has CDR1 SGHVT and CDR2 SQSDAQ. This CDR3 comprises 16 residues. V was pared by 5 bases and J by 6 bases, with 22 bases between.

This chain connects TRBV4-1 to TRBJ2-5; D not certain. Looked up from germline, CDR1 is MGHRA and CDR2 is YSYEKL. Trimming pared 0 bases from V and 3 bases from J, leaving 8 bases between. This CDR3 has 14 amino acids. CDR3 protein: CASSQDLNKETQYF. The CDR3 DNA is TGCGCCAGCAGCCAAGATCTTAACAAAGAGACCCAGTACTTC.

This clonotype was found a few times. The chain uses TRBV28 and TRBJ1-2; tentative D call: TRBD1 (5 bases). The CDR3 runs to 16 residues. V was clipped by 1 base and J by 1 base, with 13 bases between them. Germline V lookup: CDR1 MDHEN, CDR2 SYDVKM. The CDR3 sequence: CASSLSSFGHNYGYTF. The CDR3 DNA is TGTGCCAGCAGTTTATCGTCATTTGGACATAACTATGGCTACACCTTC.

This clonotype was seen more than once but under ten times. This chain joins TRBV7-2 and TRBJ2-5, with D possibly TRBD2 on 6 matching bases. The V and J ends lost 2 bases and 1 base respectively, with 17 bases between them. This CDR3 comprises 17 residues. The germline V gene encodes CDR1 SGHTA and CDR2 FQGNSA. The CDR3: CASSLSGAGGPQETQYF. The CDR3 DNA reads as TGTGCCAGCAGCTTATCGGGAGCCGGGGGTCCCCAAGAGACCCAGTACTTC.

This clonotype was seen many times. The chain carries TRBV12-3 or TRBV12-4 and TRBJ2-5; 9 positions match TRBD1. The CDR3 totals 14 residues. J was trimmed by 4 bases and V by 7 bases; bases with no gene match: 7. Here the CDR3 reads CASTATGGGETQYF. DNA for the CDR3: TGTGCCAGCACCGCAACAGGGGGCGGAGAGACCCAGTACTTC.

This clonotype was observed a few times. V and J are TRBV5-1 and TRBJ2-3; D gene uncertain. In germline, CDR1 is SGHRS, CDR2 YFSETQ. With 4 bases removed from V and 2 bases from J, the gap between germline ends came to 11 bases. This CDR3 has 14 amino acids. CDR3: CASSPFSVTDTQYF. For the CDR3, the DNA is TGCGCCAGCAGCCCATTTTCAGTCACAGATACGCAGTATTTT.

Here the CDR3 DNA reads TGTGCCAGCAGTCCCCACCGGGATCGAGCAGCTGGCTACACCTTC. As protein: CASSPHRDRAAGYTF. The rearrangement joins TRBV6-8 to TRBJ1-2; D is ambiguous. Germline CDR1 and CDR2: MNHGY and SAAAGT. The V and J ends lost 5 bases and 7 bases respectively, with 20 bases between them. The CDR3 loop spans 15 amino acids.

The chain links TRBV14 to TRBJ1-2; possible D gene TRBD1, 6 bases. V was cut by 0 bases and J by 2 bases, with 10 bases left in between. This CDR3 has 15 amino acids. CDR1 is SGHDN, CDR2 FVKESK, per germline. The CDR3 coding sequence is TGTGCCAGCAGCCAAGACAGGGGTAACAACTATGGCTACACCTTC. Amino acid sequence: CASSQDRGNNYGYTF. Full variable domain (missing parts from reference TRBV14 and TRBJ1-2): EAGVTQFPSHSVIEKGQTVTLRCDPISGHDNLYWYRRVMGKEIKFLLHFVKESKQDESGMPNNRFLAERTGGTYSTLKVQPAELEDSGVYFCASSQDRGNNYGYTFGSGTRLTVV.

This clonotype was counted between two and nine times. The chain joins TRBV6-2 or TRBV6-3 to TRBJ1-5, with D uncertain. CDR3 length equals 13 residues. From germline, CDR1 is MNHEY and CDR2 SVGEGT. V was trimmed by 7 bases and J by 6 bases, leaving 13 bases between them. The CDR3 bases are TGTGCCAGCACCCTTTCTGAGAGTCAGCCCCAGCATTTT. Translation: CASTLSESQPQHF.